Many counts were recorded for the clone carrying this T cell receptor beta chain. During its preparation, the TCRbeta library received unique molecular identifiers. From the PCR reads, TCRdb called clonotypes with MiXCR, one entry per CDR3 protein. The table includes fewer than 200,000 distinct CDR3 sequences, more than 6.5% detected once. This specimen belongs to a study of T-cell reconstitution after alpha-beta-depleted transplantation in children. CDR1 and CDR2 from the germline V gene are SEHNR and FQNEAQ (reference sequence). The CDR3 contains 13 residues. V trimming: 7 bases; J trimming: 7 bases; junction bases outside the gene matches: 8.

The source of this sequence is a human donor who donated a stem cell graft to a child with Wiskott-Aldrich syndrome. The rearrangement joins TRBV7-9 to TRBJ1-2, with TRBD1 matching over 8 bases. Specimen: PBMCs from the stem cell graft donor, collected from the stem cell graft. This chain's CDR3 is CASTMAGGSGYTF. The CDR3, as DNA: TGTGCCAGCACGATGGCAGGGGGCAGTGGCTACACCTTC.